The T cell receptor beta chain described here comes from a study of T cell changes during pregnancy in multiple sclerosis. Sequenced by immunoSEQ multiplex PCR; TCRdb stores in-frame clones only, minus some. The sample holds tens of thousands of clones, about 92% seen once. The TCR was taken from a female donor with multiple sclerosis, enrolled in a pregnancy study. Sequences were derived from CD8+ T cells from peripheral blood mononuclear cells, sampled before pregnancy.

CDR3 sequence reads: CASSSHSGLVNTEAFF. Here the CDR3 DNA reads TGTGCCAGCAGTTCTCATAGCGGGTTAGTGAACACTGAAGCTTTCTTT. The chain recombines TRBV27 with TRBJ1-1; D gene unclear. V lost 4 bases and J 0 bases, leaving 15 bases between the germline ends. The CDR3 sequence is 16 residues long. Germline CDR1 and CDR2: MNHEY and SMNVEV (reference sequence).